The 18 T cell receptor beta chains below come from one sample, sequenced in a study of spatial heterogeneity in lung cancer. Time point noted: sample taken at primary tumor resection. Whole RNA obtained from tumor, nontumor lung or frozen PBMC underwent sequencing without sorting. TCRdb recomputed calls from the 5' RACE reads with MiXCR, one row per CDR3 protein. The sample yields fewer than 4,500 distinct CDR3 sequences, roughly 7.9% seen once. This sample comprised PBMCs, obtained at surgery. These receptor sequences come from a female donor with early-stage non-small cell lung cancer.

Ten or more counts support this clonotype. The rearrangement links TRBV6-5 to TRBJ1-2, with TRBD1 matching 7 bases. The V segment lost 6 bases and the J segment 4 bases; nucleotides outside the gene matches: 11. Germline V gene data show CDR1 as MNHEY and CDR2 as SVGAGI. The CDR3 length is 15 residues. CDR3 amino acids: CASSLSTGTVYGYTF. The DNA for the CDR3 is TGTGCCAGCAGCCTTAGTACCGGGACAGTCTATGGCTACACCTTC.

This clonotype has ten or more counts. The chain employs TRBV4-1 and TRBJ1-6, with D maybe TRBD1 (5 bases). The germline V gene has CDR1 MGHRA and CDR2 YSYEKL. The CDR3 consists of 16 residues. Trimming stripped 4 bases from V and 5 bases from J, with 15 bases between. This CDR3 reads CASSRSSQGNNSPLHF. In DNA form, the CDR3 reads TGCGCCAGCAGCCGGTCATCCCAGGGAAATAATTCACCCCTCCACTTT.

This clonotype appeared many times. The chain uses TRBV4-1 and TRBJ2-3, with D possibly being TRBD2 (5 bases). V was trimmed by 4 bases and J by 8 bases, leaving 13 bases between them. Germline assignment: CDR1 MGHRA and CDR2 YSYEKL. The CDR3 length is 13 residues. The CDR3 nucleotides read TGCGCCAGCAGCCCCCTGACTATAGGTACGCAGTATTTT. Translated: CASSPLTIGTQYF.

As for this clonotype: It may be a read error: a sequence one base away is much more abundant. The V call is TRBV3-1, the J call TRBJ2-1; D gene unclear. Between the trimmed V and J ends, which lost 1 base and 14 bases, there was a span of 9 bases. Looked up from germline, CDR1 is LGHDT and CDR2 is YNNKEL (reference sequence). The CDR3 consists of 11 residues. For the CDR3, the DNA is TGTGCCAGCAGCCAAGGGATGGCGGAGTTCTTC. Amino acid sequence: CASSQGMAEFF.

This clonotype was counted at least ten times. This chain links TRBV7-9 with TRBJ1-5, with 7 bases that match TRBD1. V was pared by 3 bases and J by 4 bases, with 0 bases of the junction left unmatched. The CDR3 is 13 amino acids. Germline V gene lookup returns CDR1 SEHNR and CDR2 FQNEAQ (reference sequence). The DNA of the CDR3 is TGTGCCAGCAGCTTGGACAGGAATCAGCCCCAGCATTTT. Protein product: CASSLDRNQPQHF. Looking up the rest from reference TRBV7-9 and TRBJ1-5 gives the full variable domain: DTGVSQNPRHKITKRGQNVTFRCDPISEHNRLYWYRQTLGQGPEFLTYFQNEAQLEKSRLLSDRFSAERPKGSFSTLEIQRTEQGDSAMYLCASSLDRNQPQHFGDGTRLSIL.

This clonotype is judged medium-sized. The rearrangement joins TRBV3-1 to TRBJ2-1; 7 bases map to TRBD2. The trim removed 4 bases at V and 14 bases at J, leaving 5 bases unmatched. The CDR3 is 11 amino acids. The V gene's germline CDR1 is LGHDT and CDR2 YNNKEL (reference sequence). The CDR3 nucleotides read TGTGCCAGCAGCCTAGGACTAGTGAAGTTCTTC. Protein product: CASSLGLVKFF.

This clonotype is termed medium-sized. This chain links TRBV28 with TRBJ2-7; D is unresolved. The CDR3 has 12 amino acids. Per the germline V gene, CDR1 is MDHEN and CDR2 is SYDVKM. Trimming took off 6 bases at V and 3 bases at J, with 9 bases between the two ends. The CDR3 sequence: CASSLGNYEQYF. CDR3 coding DNA: TGTGCCAGCAGCCTTGGAAACTACGAGCAGTACTTC.

This clonotype was seen a handful of times. This chain links TRBV27 with TRBJ2-3; no clear D gene. The CDR3 has 12 amino acids. V dropped 6 bases and J dropped 2 bases, with 6 bases sitting between them. Germline V gene lookup returns CDR1 MNHEY and CDR2 SMNVEV (reference sequence). CDR3 in DNA: TGTGCCAGCAGAGACCTCACAGATACGCAGTATTTT. It codes for CASRDLTDTQYF.

In this sample, this clonotype is medium-sized. The chain combines TRBV2 with TRBJ2-7, with D possibly being TRBD1 or TRBD2 (5 bases each). The germline CDR1 and CDR2 sequences are SNHLY and FYNNEI. The CDR3 length is 14 residues. The V end lost 7 bases, the J end lost 2 bases, and 15 bases lay between the germline ends. The chain's CDR3 is CASTRALGAYEQYF. The CDR3 nucleotides read TGTGCCAGCACTCGGGCCCTGGGGGCCTACGAGCAGTACTTC.

This clonotype is categorized as medium-sized. The chain is built from TRBV29-1 and TRBJ1-1, with 7 positions matching TRBD1. The V segment lost 6 bases and the J segment 2 bases; nucleotides outside the gene matches: 3. The CDR3 has 12 amino acids. CDR1 and CDR2 (germline): SQVTM, ANQGSEA. CDR3 sequence reads: CSVQGINTEAFF. The CDR3 nucleotides are TGCAGCGTACAGGGGATTAACACTGAAGCTTTCTTT.

This clonotype appeared many times. This rearrangement joins TRBV7-6 to TRBJ2-2; perhaps TRBD1 as D (6 bases). The length of the CDR3 is 14 residues. The V and J ends lost 5 bases and 4 bases respectively, with 11 bases between them. CDR1 and CDR2 from the germline V gene are SGHVS and FNYEAQ. This CDR3 reads CASSPQGSTGELFF. DNA for the CDR3: TGTGCCAGCAGCCCACAGGGAAGCACCGGGGAGCTGTTTTTT.

This clonotype was detected a few times. The chain carries TRBV2 and TRBJ2-7; D remains ambiguous. The CDR3 is 10 amino acids. Trimming took off 10 bases at V and 5 bases at J, with 9 bases between the two ends. CDR1 and CDR2 (germline): SNHLY, FYNNEI. CDR3 bases: TGTGCCATCTCCCGGGACGAGCAGTACTTC. It translates to CAISRDEQYF. Variable domain in full (rest from reference TRBV2 and TRBJ2-7): EPEVTQTPSHQVTQMGQEVILRCVPISNHLYFYWYRQILGQKVEFLVSFYNNEISEKSEIFDDQFSVERPDGSNFTLKIRSTKLEDSAMYFCAISRDEQYFGPGTRLTVT.

Judged by abundance, this clonotype is medium-sized. V gene TRBV18 combines with J gene TRBJ2-2; no clear D gene. V was pared by 6 bases and J by 4 bases, with 12 bases between. This CDR3 region has 14 residues. The germline V gene has CDR1 KGHSH and CDR2 LQKENI. The CDR3 sequence: CASSPQASTGELFF. CDR3 sequence (DNA): TGTGCCAGCTCCCCGCAGGCCTCCACCGGGGAGCTGTTTTTT.

This chain links TRBV7-9 with TRBJ2-1, with TRBD2 matching 12 bases. Germline CDR1 and CDR2: SEHNR and FQNEAQ (reference sequence). This CDR3 contains 20 residues. V was pared by 4 bases and J by 0 bases, with 13 bases of the junction left unmatched. CDR3 DNA: TGTGCCAGCAGCTCCTACGTGAGGACTAGCGGGGTAAGCTCCTACAATGAGCAGTTCTTC. Its translation: CASSSYVRTSGVSSYNEQFF.

By proportion, this clonotype is medium-sized. This rearrangement joins TRBV6-4 to TRBJ2-1, with 10 bases aligning to TRBD2. Unmatched junction bases numbered 14, after V lost 2 bases and J lost 4 bases. Per the germline V gene, CDR1 is MRHNA and CDR2 is SNTAGT. This CDR3 comprises 19 residues. CDR3 loop: CASSDTSLGVAGGYNEQFF. CDR3 sequence (DNA): TGTGCCAGCAGTGACACCTCACTAGGGGTAGCGGGGGGATACAATGAGCAGTTCTTC.

For this clonotype: One end of the junction is discordant with germline, which a read error may explain. The chain couples TRBV5-1 to TRBJ1-2; TRBD1 might be the D (5 bases). Per germline, CDR1 SGHRS and CDR2 YFSETQ. This CDR3 is 15 amino acids long. The CDR3 bases are TGCGCCAGCAGCTTGGCCAGCGCCGGAGGGGTGGGCTACGCCTTC. It yields the protein CASSLASAGGVGYAF.

The table lists this clonotype with many counts. CDR3 nucleotides: TGCGCCAGCATCGTGGAGGTGGGTCAGCCCCAGCATTTT. This sequence encodes CASIVEVGQPQHF. The chain couples TRBV5-1 to TRBJ1-5; D is uncertain. The germline CDR1 and CDR2 sequences are SGHRS and YFSETQ. The CDR3 spans 13 residues. Between the trimmed V and J ends, which lost 6 bases and 6 bases, there was a span of 13 bases.

A few counts support this clonotype. The genes are TRBV7-8 and TRBJ1-5; tentatively, D is TRBD1 (6 bases). CDR1 is SGHVS and CDR2 is FQNEAQ in the germline V gene. The CDR3 is 15 amino acids. Trimming stripped 5 bases from V and 2 bases from J, with 13 bases between. CDR3 sequence reads: CASSQARQGNQPQHF. The CDR3 region has the DNA TGTGCCAGCAGCCAAGCCAGACAGGGCAATCAGCCCCAGCATTTT.